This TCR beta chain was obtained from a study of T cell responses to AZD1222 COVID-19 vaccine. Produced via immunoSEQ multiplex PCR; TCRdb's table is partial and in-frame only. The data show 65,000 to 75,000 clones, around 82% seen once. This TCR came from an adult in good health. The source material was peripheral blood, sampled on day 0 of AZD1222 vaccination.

The CDR3 nucleotides read TGTGCCAGCAGCTCCACCGGGGGCAATGAGCAGTTCTTC. Translation: CASSSTGGNEQFF. This chain links TRBV11-2 with TRBJ2-1; D is possibly TRBD2 (6 bases). CDR1 is SGHAT and CDR2 is FQNNGV in the germline V gene. CDR3 length: 13 amino acids. V lost 4 bases and J 6 bases, leaving 10 bases between the germline ends.